This T cell receptor (beta chain) was sequenced for a study of blood T cell repertoires in COVID-19. TCRdb keeps only in-frame clones here, not all; method: immunoSEQ multiplex PCR. The table has about 180,000 clones, 86% seen once. The CDR3 is 15 residues long. J lost 9 bases, V lost 1 base, and 8 bases had no gene match. CDR1 and CDR2 (germline): SGHNT, YYREEE (reference sequence). The chain has TRBV5-4 and TRBJ2-1; 9 bases align to TRBD2. Sequenced material: PBMCs or T cells enriched from blood (not recorded which). This receptor was identified in a woman in her twenties or thirties who had recovered from COVID-19. CDR3 DNA sequence: TGTGCCAGCAGCTTGAGAGAGCGGGGGGCGGGTGAGCAGTTCTTC. It is translated as CASSLRERGAGEQFF.